Sequencing of this T cell receptor beta chain was carried out in a study of post-analysis software for immune sequencing data. The overall study: Several disease courses (relapsing-remitting, secondary progressive and progressive-relapsing) of multiple sclerosis were included. Study outcomes and limitations: For normalized Chao1 diversity, multiple sclerosis patients scored significantly lower than controls did. Compared with controls, patients had more of roughly five TRBV segments, including TRBV5-6, TRBV5-1 and TRBV20-1. When the samples were clustered directly with F measure, those that had been prepared in the same batch showed strong co-clustering.

Presence of unique molecular identifiers characterized the TCR beta cDNA libraries. TCRdb redid the calling of the PCR reads with MiXCR, one entry per CDR3 protein. The sample consists of almost 700,000 distinct CDR3 sequences, approximately 60% of them appearing once. The CDR3 loop spans 13 amino acids. CDR1 is MNHNS, CDR2 SASEGT, per germline. V was trimmed by 4 bases and J by 4 bases, leaving 8 bases between them. In the case of this clonotype: Its antigen remains unknown.

The TCR was taken from a girl aged 2 to 9 with multiple sclerosis. Sequencing was performed on blood. This chain connects TRBV6-1 to TRBJ1-5, with D unclear. CDR3 protein: CASSGTANQPQHF. In DNA, the CDR3 is TGTGCCAGCAGTGGAACGGCTAATCAGCCCCAGCATTTT.